The 3 T cell receptor beta chains given below trace back to one sample, sequenced in a study of long-term antiretroviral therapy in people with HIV. Researchers ran immunoSEQ v3.0 at survey level. Only in-frame clones appear in the TCRdb table, and some are missing; sequencing was by immunoSEQ multiplex PCR. The profile covers about 22,000 clones, with just over 85% appearing a single time and roughly 5% taken by the ten largest. Sequences were derived from unsorted PBMCs, sampled 1.3 years after starting antiretroviral therapy. The receptors stem from a man aged 55 to 70 with HIV.

The chain couples TRBV7-9 to TRBJ2-2; 10 bases agree with TRBD2. This CDR3 spans 16 amino acids. Germline V gene data show CDR1 as SEHNR and CDR2 as FQNEAQ (reference sequence). The V gene end was trimmed by 3 bases and the J gene end by 6 bases; junction bases not matched to a gene: 7. The CDR3 region is CASSLPLSGGAGELFF. The CDR3 DNA is TGTGCCAGCAGCTTGCCCTTAAGCGGGGGGGCCGGGGAGCTGTTTTTT.

The rearrangement links TRBV2 to TRBJ2-1, with a possible D match to TRBD2 (5 bases). The V and J ends lost 7 bases and 8 bases respectively, with 15 bases between them. CDR3 length: 13 residues. Germline V lookup: CDR1 SNHLY, CDR2 FYNNEI. CDR3 residues: CASKTSMGDEQFF. CDR3 bases: TGTGCCAGCAAAACTAGTATGGGCGATGAGCAGTTCTTC.

This chain connects TRBV5-1 to TRBJ2-7; TRBD2 matches at 12 bases. Germline lookup yields CDR1 SGHRS and CDR2 YFSETQ. The CDR3 covers 15 residues. V gave up 3 bases and J gave up 6 bases; unmatched junction bases: 7. In DNA form, the CDR3 reads TGCGCCAGCAGCTCCAGGACTAGCGGGAAAAGCGAGCAGTACTTC. Its protein is CASSSRTSGKSEQYF.